A selection of T cell receptor beta chains follows, all from one sample in a study of blood T cell repertoires in COVID-19. The data were produced by immunoSEQ multiplex PCR, yet TCRdb's version contains in-frame clones alone and is incomplete. The sample has roughly 230,000 clones, approximately 83% seen once. Sequencing was performed on peripheral blood. The receptors were gathered from a human donor in a cohort sampled during active COVID-19. The CDR3 runs from the conserved cysteine through the conserved F or W. The D gene is left open where the match is weak. Clone size is stated in some rows and not others, as once, few, many or a class when expanded.

>TRBJ1-6|TRBV29-1|-|-
TGCAGTGATGGGGAAGAGACAGAAAGCTCCTATAATTCACCCCTCCACTTT
CSDGEETESSYNSPLHF
>TRBJ1-2|TRBV27|TRBD1|-
TGTGCCAGCAGAGCTAAGGGGGCGGGACAGAGTAACTATGGCTACACCTTC
CASRAKGAGQSNYGYTF
>TRBJ1-1|TRBV13|-|-
TGTGCCAGCAGCGTTACGACAGGCGCCACTGAAGCTTTCTTT
CASSVTTGATEAFF
>TRBJ1-1|TRBV3-1/TRBV3-2|-|-
TGTGCCAGCGGCCTTAGGAGGAACACTGAAGCTTTCTTT
CASGLRRNTEAFF
>TRBJ2-1|TRBV11-2|TRBD2|-
TGTGCCAGCACCGAAGTAGCTAGCGGGGGGGCGTTTGAGCAGTTCTTC
CASTEVASGGAFEQFF
>TRBJ2-2|TRBV5-1|-|once
TGCGCCAGCAGCCCTATAGTTGGGTCCAGGGGAGTAGCTCTTGGCACCGGGGAGCTGTTTTTT
CASSPIVGSRGVALGTGELFF
>TRBJ2-3|TRBV27|-|-
TGTGCCAGCAGTTTTCAGGGGGAGCGGGTCGGCACAGATACGCAGTATTTT
CASSFQGERVGTDTQYF
>TRBJ1-2|TRBV19|TRBD1|-
TGTGCCAGTAAACGGGACAGGGTAAATGGCTACACCTTC
CASKRDRVNGYTF
>TRBJ2-1|TRBV5-5|-|-
TGTGCCAGCAGCTTAAACCCAGGGTCAACCTACAATGAGCAGTTCTTC
CASSLNPGSTYNEQFF
>TRBJ2-7|TRBV19|-|-
TGTGCCAGTAGTCGCCGAATCCCCGGGTTGATATACGAGCAGTACTTC
CASSRRIPGLIYEQYF
>TRBJ2-5|TRBV27|TRBD1|-
TGTGCCAGCAGTTTATCGACAGGGCCCAGGGAGACCCAGTACTTC
CASSLSTGPRETQYF
>TRBJ2-5|TRBV18|-|-
TGTGCCAGCTCGCCGCAGGAAGAGACCCAGTACTTC
CASSPQEETQYF
>TRBJ2-1|TRBV6-5|-|-
TGTGCCAGTGAGCCGGGAGAAGGGAATGAGCAGTTCTTC
CASEPGEGNEQFF
>TRBJ2-1|TRBV5-1|TRBD1|-
TGCGCCAGGACCTGCCGGGACAGGGGCAACAATGAGCAGTTCTTC
CARTCRDRGNNEQFF
>TRBJ2-2|TRBV10-3|-|-
TGTGCCATCAGTGAGTCTACAACCGGGGAGCTGTTTTTT
CAISESTTGELFF
>TRBJ2-1|TRBV24-1|-|-
TGTGCCACCAGTGATCCAGAGTCTAGCTCCTACAATGAGCAGTTCTTC
CATSDPESSSYNEQFF
>TRBJ1-1|TRBV18|TRBD1|-
TGTGCCAGCTCATCCATATCTTGGGACAGGAACACTGAAGCTTTCTTT
CASSSISWDRNTEAFF
>TRBJ1-1|TRBV6-1|-|-
TGTGCCAGCAGTGAAGTCCCCCCGTCTCGAGGCACTGAAGCTTTCTTT
CASSEVPPSRGTEAFF
>TRBJ1-4|TRBV19|TRBD1|-
TGTGCCACCTACCCGACAGGGGAGGGCGGTGAAAAACTGTTTTTT
CATYPTGEGGEKLFF
>TRBJ2-3|TRBV11-3|TRBD2|-
TGTGCCAGCAGCTCCACTTTCGCGGGGGGCACAGATACGCAGTATTTT
CASSSTFAGGTDTQYF
>TRBJ1-4|TRBV3-1/TRBV3-2|-|-
TGTGCCAGCAGCCCGGGGGGGATGAATGAAAAACTGTTTTTT
CASSPGGMNEKLFF
>TRBJ2-3|TRBV3-1/TRBV3-2|TRBD2|few
TGTGCCAGCAGCCAAGGAGGCGGGGGGCAGTATTTT
CASSQGGGGQYF